This TCR beta chain appears in the sequencing data of a study of CXCR3-negative and CXCR3-positive naive CD8 T cells. General study results and limits: Naive cells, whether CXCR3-negative or CXCR3-positive, had similar TRBV-TRBJ usage, while memory cells differed. CXCR3-expressing naive cells carried TRB CDR3s more hydrophobic than those of CXCR3-negative naive cells. Naive subsets did not differ in surface CD5, and the authors estimated TCR strength using properties of the TRB CDR3. In both naive subsets diversity was comparably high, whereas memory CD8+ cells showed much lower diversity.

Germline values: CDR1 MNHEY, CDR2 SVGAGI. The CDR3 sequence is 14 residues long. The study made its TRB cDNA libraries by 5' RACE, adding UMI labels. Using the 5' RACE reads, TCRdb records one entry per CDR3 protein without DNA. The repertoire shows approximately 4,200 distinct CDR3 sequences; the top ten hold approximately 2%. Of note for this clonotype: Its antigen is undetermined.

This sequence joins TRBV6-5 and TRBJ1-1. The specimen was naive CXCR3- CD8+ T cells from blood. The subset here: CD45RO-CCR7+CD27+CD95- naive CD8+ T cells lacking CXCR3 (TNR3-). The receptor's source is a human donor in good health. Some clones in this sample may be carry-over from other donors' samples. The CDR3 sequence is CASSSPTGSTEAFF.